Below are 27 T cell receptor beta chains sequenced from a single sample in a study of T cells after yellow fever vaccination (dated by TCRdb to between 2018 and 2020). The treatment or condition label of this sample denotes: live attenuated yellow fever vaccine strain. Library construction relied on 5' RACE. TCRdb names Illumina HiSeq 2500 as the instrument used. TCRdb redid the processing of the public reads, applying fastp at Q25 and MiXCR, and retained in-frame beta chains. Records with the same CDR3 protein are collapsed into one entry carrying the most frequent genes and DNA. This sample gives around 600,000 distinct CDR3 sequences in total; 10% to 15% of them show up just once. The top ten clones comprise about 15% of the sample. The sample was PBMCs, taken on the day of the yellow fever booster vaccination. The receptors stem from a man aged 30 to 39 who received the YFV17D yellow fever vaccine.

This clonotype was observed a single time. The chain carries TRBV28 and TRBJ2-1, with a possible D match to TRBD2 (5 bases). CDR3 length: 12 residues. V lost 7 bases, J lost 5 bases, and 9 bases lay in between. CDR1 is MDHEN and CDR2 is SYDVKM in the germline V gene. The CDR3 coding sequence is TGTGCCAGCATGGTGGGAGACAATGAGCAGTTCTTC. Translated: CASMVGDNEQFF.

This clonotype has a handful of counts. J is TRBJ2-3 and V is TRBV25-1; TRBD1 agrees at 9 bases. The CDR3 spans 16 residues. Germline V gene data show CDR1 as MGHDK and CDR2 as SYGVNS. Unmatched junction bases numbered 12, after V lost 6 bases and J lost 5 bases. The CDR3 region has the DNA TGTGCCAGCAGCAGGCTACAGGGGGCATCGAAAGATACGCAGTATTTT. The encoded protein is CASSRLQGASKDTQYF. The complete variable domain, with remaining parts taken from reference TRBV25-1 and TRBJ2-3, reads EADIYQTPRYLVIGTGKKITLECSQTMGHDKMYWYQQDPGMELHLIHYSYGVNSTEKGDLSSESTVSRIRTEHFPLTLESARPSHTSQYLCASSRLQGASKDTQYFGPGTRLTVL.

The rearrangement uses TRBV18 and TRBJ2-1, with TRBD2 matching over 7 bases. With 1 base clipped from V and 9 bases from J, the junction kept 3 bases outside the gene matches. Germline V lookup: CDR1 KGHSH, CDR2 LQKENI. The CDR3 has 13 residues. CDR3 sequence: CASSPQRDSEQFF. DNA of the CDR3: TGTGCCAGCTCACCACAGCGGGACTCTGAGCAGTTCTTC.

There are a few counts of this clonotype. The J gene is TRBJ2-3, the V gene TRBV18; a weak D match, TRBD1 (6 bases). The ends were cut back, 5 bases at V and 5 bases at J, with 26 bases in the middle. The CDR3 spans 18 residues. Germline V lookup: CDR1 KGHSH, CDR2 LQKENI. The CDR3 sequence: CASSANRDNEYEGDTQYF. The CDR3 DNA reads as TGTGCCAGCTCAGCAAACCGGGACAACGAGTACGAGGGAGATACGCAGTATTTT.

The J gene is TRBJ2-7, the V gene TRBV11-1; 10 nucleotides agree with TRBD2. CDR1 SGHAT and CDR2 FQDESV come from the germline V gene (reference sequence). The CDR3 totals 20 residues. V shed 5 bases and J 2 bases; nucleotides not matched to a gene: 21. The CDR3 loop is CASSPSVLWPSGRSPYEQYF. CDR3 nucleotides: TGTGCCAGCAGCCCTAGCGTATTATGGCCTAGCGGGAGATCACCCTACGAGCAGTACTTC. Full variable domain (outside the CDR3, taken from reference TRBV11-1 and TRBJ2-7): EAEVAQSPRYKITEKSQAVAFWCDPISGHATLYWYRQILGQGPELLVQFQDESVVDDSQLPKDRFSAERLKGVDSTLKIQPAELGDSAMYLCASSPSVLWPSGRSPYEQYFGPGTRLTVT.

The CDR3 nucleotides read TGTGCCGCCGCTACAGGGGCCCACGAGCAGTACTTC. As protein: CAAATGAHEQYF. The gene calls are TRBV10-3 and TRBJ2-7, with TRBD1 matching 7 bases. The germline CDR1 and CDR2 sequences are ENHRY and SYGVKD. V shed 11 bases and J 5 bases; nucleotides not matched to a gene: 9. The CDR3 sequence is 12 residues long.

The J gene is TRBJ2-7, the V gene TRBV4-2; possible D gene TRBD2, 6 bases. CDR3 length: 16 residues. Looked up from germline, CDR1 is LGHNA and CDR2 is YNFKEQ. V lost 0 bases, J lost 4 bases, and 16 bases lay in between. The CDR3 loop reads CASSQDFLSRGYEQYF. The CDR3 DNA reads TGTGCCAGCAGCCAAGATTTCCTCTCACGGGGGTACGAGCAGTACTTC.

A few counts support this clonotype. The rearrangement links TRBV20-1 to TRBJ2-1; 8 bases fit TRBD1. Germline CDR1 DFQATT, CDR2 SNEGSKA (reference sequence). V was pared by 6 bases and J by 7 bases, with 8 bases of the junction left unmatched. The CDR3 contains 13 residues. The CDR3 reads CSAPGQGGNEQFF. The CDR3 bases are TGCAGTGCCCCAGGACAGGGTGGGAATGAGCAGTTCTTC.

This clonotype showed up just a few times. The J gene is TRBJ2-2, the V gene TRBV19; 11 nucleotides agree with TRBD2. Looked up from germline, CDR1 is LNHDA and CDR2 is SQIVND (reference sequence). This CDR3 has 20 residues. Trimming cost V 3 bases and J 0 bases; bases outside gene matches: 12. The CDR3 region is CASSMWMGTSGDTNTGELFF. As DNA, the CDR3 is TGTGCCAGTAGTATGTGGATGGGGACTAGCGGAGATACGAACACCGGGGAGCTGTTTTTT.

This clonotype showed up just a few times. The conserved phenylalanine or tryptophan normally closing the CDR3 is absent here, so this likely arose from a read error. It is unclear where the CDR3 begins or ends on the DNA, so no DNA is shown, and the CDR3 is as TCRdb lists it. This chain joins TRBV7-2 and TRBJ2-7. The length of the CDR3 is 8 amino acids, counting both ends. CDR1 and CDR2 from the germline V gene are SGHTA and FQGNSA. CDR3 in amino acids: CASSSFGC.

This clonotype was counted a few times. CDR3 amino acids: CASSWGQTYEQYF. In nucleotides, the CDR3 is TGCGCCAGCAGCTGGGGGCAGACCTACGAGCAGTACTTC. The genes are TRBV5-1 and TRBJ2-7; D perhaps matches TRBD1 (6 bases). Germline loops: CDR1 SGHRS, CDR2 YFSETQ. This CDR3 contains 13 residues. Trimming removed 3 bases at V and 2 bases at J, with 9 bases between.

The V call is TRBV6-1, the J call TRBJ2-1, with D possibly matching TRBD1 (5 bases). CDR1 and CDR2 (germline): MNHNS, SASEGT. Trimming took off 7 bases at V and 0 bases at J, with 13 bases between the two ends. The CDR3 spans 15 residues. CDR3 sequence reads: CASTKQDVSYNEQFF. The CDR3 DNA sequence: TGTGCCAGCACCAAACAGGACGTCTCCTACAATGAGCAGTTCTTC.

This clonotype was observed at least ten times. The genes are TRBV14 and TRBJ2-5; 7 nucleotides agree with TRBD2. V shed 3 bases and J 1 base; nucleotides not matched to a gene: 8. This CDR3 is 16 amino acids long. Germline V CDR1 and CDR2: SGHDN, FVKESK. In DNA form, the CDR3 reads TGTGCCAGCAGCCACGGACTAGACAGATTCCAAGAGACCCAGTACTTC. Translated: CASSHGLDRFQETQYF. Looking up the rest from reference TRBV14 and TRBJ2-5 gives the full variable domain: EAGVTQFPSHSVIEKGQTVTLRCDPISGHDNLYWYRRVMGKEIKFLLHFVKESKQDESGMPNNRFLAERTGGTYSTLKVQPAELEDSGVYFCASSHGLDRFQETQYFGPGTRLLVL.

This clonotype showed up just a few times. The rearrangement uses TRBV19 and TRBJ2-7; 9 bases are a match to TRBD2. There are 15 residues in the CDR3. Germline lookup yields CDR1 LNHDA and CDR2 SQIVND (reference sequence). With 5 bases clipped from V and 0 bases from J, the junction kept 5 bases outside the gene matches. CDR3 bases: TGTGCCAGTAGTCAGACTAGCGGCTTCTCCTACGAGCAGTACTTC. Protein: CASSQTSGFSYEQYF.

This chain joins TRBV10-3 and TRBJ2-3, with D possibly being TRBD2 (5 bases). With 7 bases removed from V and 2 bases from J, the gap between germline ends came to 22 bases. The CDR3 is 17 amino acids. Per the germline V gene, CDR1 is ENHRY and CDR2 is SYGVKD. CDR3 coding DNA: TGTGCCATCACCCCTTCAAGCCTTAGGACTGTCACAGATACGCAGTATTTT. Amino acid sequence: CAITPSSLRTVTDTQYF.

This clonotype was detected only a few times. This chain connects TRBV20-1 to TRBJ2-1; 7 bases line up with TRBD2. Germline V lookup: CDR1 DFQATT, CDR2 SNEGSKA (reference sequence). Losses at the gene ends were 3 bases for V and 5 bases for J; bases not matched to a gene: 13. This CDR3 contains 16 residues. The CDR3 DNA sequence: TGCAGTGCTAGTGGTCCGATGGCGGGAGAAAACAATGAGCAGTTCTTC. Encoded protein: CSASGPMAGENNEQFF.

This clonotype has a handful of counts. The chain is built from TRBV7-2 and TRBJ1-5; D is undetermined. The germline V gene encodes CDR1 SGHTA and CDR2 FQGNSA. Between the trimmed V and J ends, which lost 1 base and 9 bases, there was a span of 7 bases. This CDR3 is built from 12 residues. The CDR3 reads CASSLVGRPQHF. DNA of the CDR3: TGTGCCAGCAGCTTAGTTGGCCGGCCCCAGCATTTT.

This clonotype was counted between two and nine times. This chain joins TRBV20-1 and TRBJ2-1; no reliable D call. The CDR3 loop spans 14 amino acids. Trimming shortened V by 1 base and J by 3 bases, and 10 bases separated the two germline ends. Germline-derived CDR1 and CDR2 are DFQATT and SNEGSKA (reference sequence). CDR3 sequence reads: CSARGAWVYNEQFF. The CDR3 nucleotides are TGCAGTGCTAGAGGTGCGTGGGTCTACAATGAGCAGTTCTTC.

This sequence joins TRBV20-1 and TRBJ2-7; perhaps TRBD1 as D (6 bases). V lost 0 bases and J lost 5, with 14 bases in between. The length of the CDR3 is 14 residues. Germline assignment: CDR1 DFQATT and CDR2 SNEGSKA (reference sequence). In DNA form, the CDR3 reads TGCAGTGCTAGAGATGTCCAGGGGTTCCACGAGCAGTACTTC. Its translation: CSARDVQGFHEQYF.

Only a few counts were recorded for this clonotype. This chain connects TRBV18 to TRBJ1-2; 9 bases match TRBD1. CDR1 and CDR2 from the germline V gene are KGHSH and LQKENI. The CDR3 has 14 residues. V shed 0 bases, J shed 6 bases, and the junction held 2 bases outside the gene matches. CDR3 residues: CASSPPRTGDGYTF. The DNA of the CDR3 is TGTGCCAGCTCACCACCGAGGACAGGGGATGGCTACACCTTC.

The sample holds a few counts of this clonotype. The chain links TRBV13 to TRBJ1-3, with unresolved D. Germline loops: CDR1 PRHDT, CDR2 FYEKMQ (reference sequence). The CDR3 has 14 residues. The germline V and J ends were trimmed by 0 bases and 3 bases, with 6 bases remaining between them. CDR3 in amino acids: CASSLGQDGNTIYF. The DNA of the CDR3 is TGTGCCAGCAGCTTAGGGCAGGATGGAAACACCATATATTTT.

This clonotype appeared a few times. The chain combines TRBV20-1 with TRBJ1-5; 11 bases agree with TRBD1. The CDR3 contains 16 residues. CDR1 DFQATT and CDR2 SNEGSKA come from the germline V gene (reference sequence). V lost 3 bases and J lost 5; bases outside the gene matches: 9. The CDR3 loop reads CSARKTRDRGDQPQHF. The CDR3 nucleotides are TGCAGTGCTAGGAAGACCCGGGACAGGGGGGATCAGCCCCAGCATTTT.

V gene TRBV6-1 combines with J gene TRBJ1-4, with 7 nucleotides matching TRBD1. This CDR3 has 14 residues. The junction had 10 bases not matched to a gene; V was cut back by 9 bases and J by 6 bases. Germline CDR1 reads MNHNS; CDR2 reads SASEGT. CDR3 sequence (DNA): TGTGCCAGTAAACCCGGGACAGCCTATGAAAAACTGTTTTTT. This gives the protein CASKPGTAYEKLFF.

This clonotype was counted between two and nine times. J is TRBJ2-5 and V is TRBV11-2, with a possible D match to TRBD2 (6 bases). This CDR3 comprises 14 residues. CDR1 and CDR2 from the germline V gene are SGHAT and FQNNGV. The V and J ends lost 5 bases and 7 bases respectively, with 17 bases between them. The CDR3 reads CASSPDSGVGTQYF. CDR3 DNA: TGTGCCAGCAGCCCGGATTCGGGGGTAGGGACCCAGTACTTC.

This sequence joins TRBV28 and TRBJ2-1; tentatively, D is TRBD1 or TRBD2 (5 bases each). V was cut by 2 bases and J by 1 base, with 9 bases left in between. This CDR3 region has 15 residues. Germline-derived CDR1 and CDR2 are MDHEN and SYDVKM. CDR3 DNA: TGTGCCAGCAGTTTAGGGGGACGGTCCTACAATGAGCAGTTCTTC. Amino acids: CASSLGGRSYNEQFF.

The V call is TRBV14, the J call TRBJ2-6; 8 nucleotides align to TRBD1. CDR1 SGHDN and CDR2 FVKESK come from the germline V gene. The CDR3 has 17 amino acids. Germline trimming cut 3 bases from V and 4 bases from J; bases unmatched to any gene: 8. CDR3 region: CASSQDRVFAGANVLTF. In DNA, the CDR3 is TGTGCCAGCAGCCAGGACAGGGTGTTTGCGGGGGCCAACGTCCTGACTTTC.

This clonotype was counted only a few times. The rearrangement joins TRBV15 to TRBJ2-2; no reliable D call. The germline V gene has CDR1 LNHNV and CDR2 YYDKDF (reference sequence). V was clipped by 1 base and J by 2 bases, with 5 bases between them. The CDR3 runs to 14 residues. CDR3 bases: TGTGCCACCAGCAGAGGCCCCAACACCGGGGAGCTGTTTTTT. Protein sequence: CATSRGPNTGELFF.